One and the same sample provided the 25 T cell receptor beta chains below, sequenced in a study of Tregs in tolerant kidney transplant recipients. Here immunoSEQ multiplex PCR was the method, and the copy in TCRdb shows in-frame clones only, minus some. Here the sample spans about 2,000 clones, about 43% being singletons. These receptors have no identified antigens. The specimen sequenced was Tregs from blood cultured with allogeneic cells. These receptors originate from a human donor in good health.

This clone rates as medium-sized. The chain employs TRBV11-3 and TRBJ2-3, with 9 bases that match TRBD2. J gave up 4 bases and V 2 bases, and 4 bases lay outside the gene matches. CDR3 length equals 15 residues. The germline CDR1 and CDR2 sequences are SGHNT and YENEEA. For the CDR3, the DNA is TGTGCCAGCAGCTTAACGGGACTAGCCGCAGATACGCAGTATTTT. Translated, it gives CASSLTGLAADTQYF.

This sequence joins TRBV5-1 and TRBJ1-1, with 10 bases matching TRBD1. Germline trimming cut 4 bases from V and 5 bases from J; bases unmatched to any gene: 8. The CDR3 contains 15 residues. Germline CDR1 SGHRS, CDR2 YFSETQ. DNA of the CDR3: TGCGCCAGCAGCCAGACCGGGACAGGGGCTACTGAAGCTTTCTTT. Translated: CASSQTGTGATEAFF.

The chain links TRBV5-1 to TRBJ2-5; 11 nucleotides line up with TRBD2. Germline V gives CDR1 SGHRS, CDR2 YFSETQ. The CDR3 length is 16 residues. Germline trimming cut 4 bases from V and 1 base from J; bases unmatched to any gene: 6. CDR3 bases: TGCGCCAGCAGCCCTAGGACTAGCGGGCCCCAAGAGACCCAGTACTTC. This codes for CASSPRTSGPQETQYF.

This clone was recorded a few times. This chain connects TRBV6-1 to TRBJ1-2; 7 positions agree with TRBD1. Trimming at V came to 7 bases and at J to 4 bases, leaving 12 bases not matched to a gene. The CDR3 is 15 amino acids. Germline V gene lookup returns CDR1 MNHNS and CDR2 SASEGT. The CDR3 protein is CASNPVRGRVYGYTF. Here the CDR3 DNA reads TGTGCCAGCAACCCCGTGAGGGGGCGCGTCTATGGCTACACCTTC.

The chain uses TRBV5-1 and TRBJ2-1; D is ambiguous. CDR3 length: 15 residues. The germline gives CDR1 SGHRS, CDR2 YFSETQ. V was cut by 0 bases and J by 2 bases, with 9 bases left in between. The CDR3 region is CASSLEGIAYNEQFF. The CDR3 bases are TGCGCCAGCAGCTTGGAAGGGATCGCCTACAATGAGCAGTTCTTC.

The CDR3 sequence: CASSYQQYGYTF. The CDR3, as DNA: TGTGCCAGCAGCTACCAACAGTATGGCTACACCTTC. The chain carries TRBV6-5 and TRBJ1-2, with D unclear. Between the trimmed V and J ends, which lost 6 bases and 5 bases, there was a span of 10 bases. This CDR3 has 12 amino acids. Germline V gene sequence: CDR1 MNHEY, CDR2 SVGAGI.

V and J are TRBV13 and TRBJ1-3; D may be TRBD1 (5 bases). V lost 0 bases to trimming and J lost 0 bases, with 12 bases between them. Germline CDR1 reads PRHDT; CDR2 reads FYEKMQ (reference sequence). There are 17 residues in the CDR3. CDR3: CASSLGTAQVSGNTIYF. The CDR3 region has the DNA TGTGCCAGCAGCTTAGGGACAGCGCAAGTCTCTGGAAACACCATATATTTT. Variable domain in full (rest from reference TRBV13 and TRBJ1-3): AAGVIQSPRHLIKEKRETATLKCYPIPRHDTVYWYQQGPGQDPQFLISFYEKMQSDKGSIPDRFSAQQFSDYHSELNMSSLELGDSALYFCASSLGTAQVSGNTIYFGEGSWLTVV.

The CDR3 DNA reads as TGCAGTGCTATGCTTGGAAACACCATATATTTT. Amino acids: CSAMLGNTIYF. This chain connects TRBV20-1 to TRBJ1-3; D is uncertain. V lost 4 bases to trimming and J lost 3 bases, with 4 bases between them. The CDR3 runs to 11 residues. In germline, CDR1 is DFQATT, CDR2 SNEGSKA (reference sequence).

The table lists this clone with a few counts. J is TRBJ1-1 and V is TRBV20-1, with D uncertain. Germline V gives CDR1 DFQATT, CDR2 SNEGSKA (reference sequence). Trimming took off 3 bases at V and 3 bases at J, with 5 bases between the two ends. The CDR3 covers 11 residues. CDR3 nucleotides: TGCAGTGCTAGGTGGCACACTGAAGCTTTCTTT. Amino acid sequence: CSARWHTEAFF.

This chain joins TRBV12-5 and TRBJ2-7, with 8 bases identical to TRBD1. The germline CDR1 and CDR2 sequences are LGHNT and FRNRAP. V dropped 1 base and J dropped 3; count of bases not matched to a gene: 8. The CDR3 runs to 16 residues. The CDR3 DNA reads as TGTGCTAGTGGTTTGGCGACTTCCAGGGGGCACTACGAGCAGTACTTC. Amino acids: CASGLATSRGHYEQYF.

About this clone itself: This sample also contains other DNA sequences that code for the same CDR3. This chain joins TRBV7-9 and TRBJ2-5; perhaps TRBD1 as D (7 bases). V lost 1 base and J 2 bases, leaving 14 bases between the germline ends. This CDR3 has 16 amino acids. Per the germline V gene, CDR1 is SEHNR and CDR2 is FQNEAQ (reference sequence). The CDR3, as DNA: TGTGCCAGCAGCTTAGGGACAGGTGGGGGGCAAGAGACCCAGTACTTC. It is translated as CASSLGTGGGQETQYF.

This chain joins TRBV7-3 and TRBJ2-7, with D tentatively TRBD2 (7 bases). The V gene lost 5 bases and the J gene lost 2 bases, with 19 bases spanning the gap. The CDR3 is 16 residues long. The germline V gene has CDR1 SGHTA and CDR2 FQGTGA. CDR3: CASSQGGGTRTYEQYF. The CDR3 DNA sequence: TGTGCCAGCAGCCAAGGGGGAGGGACCCGGACCTACGAGCAGTACTTC.

On this clone: With a far larger clone one base away, a read error is the likely cause. The rearrangement links TRBV4-1 to TRBJ2-2, with a possible D match to TRBD2 (6 bases). Germline assignment: CDR1 MGHRA and CDR2 YSYEKL. The CDR3 covers 16 residues. Trimming stripped 4 bases from V and 0 bases from J, with 12 bases between. CDR3 bases: TGCGCCAGCAGCCTCTCTAGCGTACCGAACACCGGGGAGCTGTTTTTT. It encodes CASSLSSVPNTGELFF.

The V and J genes are TRBV4-3 and TRBJ1-2; D unclear. This CDR3 spans 17 amino acids. Germline values: CDR1 LGHNA, CDR2 YSLEER. Trimming took off 0 bases at V and 0 bases at J, with 14 bases between the two ends. The CDR3 region has the DNA TGCGCCAGCAGCCAAGAGGCACTGCTGCGAGCTAACTATGGCTACACCTTC. Translation gives CASSQEALLRANYGYTF.

The V call is TRBV6-1, the J call TRBJ1-1; no clear D. Looked up from germline, CDR1 is MNHNS and CDR2 is SASEGT. The V gene lost 6 bases and the J gene lost 4 bases, with 9 bases spanning the gap. The CDR3 is made up of 12 amino acids. The CDR3 here is CASSPIATEAFF. The CDR3 nucleotides read TGTGCCAGCAGCCCTATAGCCACTGAAGCTTTCTTT.

This clone was observed a few times. V and J are TRBV4-3 and TRBJ1-2; D not certain. Germline CDR1 reads LGHNA; CDR2 reads YSLEER. The CDR3 totals 12 residues. V lost 5 bases, J lost 8 bases, and 12 bases lay in between. In DNA form, the CDR3 reads TGCGCCAGCAGCTTCCCCCCGAGGGGCTACACCTTC. Translating gives CASSFPPRGYTF.

This clone was observed a few times. The chain combines TRBV5-1 with TRBJ2-5, with D possibly being TRBD2 (6 bases). Trimming cost V 7 bases and J 4 bases, with 20 bases left between them. This CDR3 is 15 amino acids long. Looked up from germline, CDR1 is SGHRS and CDR2 is YFSETQ. This chain's CDR3 is CASGWGGRRGETQYF. CDR3 in DNA: TGCGCCAGCGGATGGGGCGGCCGGCGGGGAGAGACCCAGTACTTC.

This clone was observed a handful of times. The rearrangement joins TRBV6-5 to TRBJ1-5, with TRBD1 matching over 9 bases. The CDR3 contains 15 residues. With 6 bases clipped from V and 2 bases from J, the junction kept 5 bases outside the gene matches. From germline, CDR1 is MNHEY and CDR2 SVGAGI. CDR3 residues: CASSWTGVGNQPQHF. CDR3 sequence (DNA): TGTGCCAGCAGCTGGACAGGGGTGGGCAATCAGCCCCAGCATTTT.

The V and J genes are TRBV2 and TRBJ1-5, with 9 bases matching TRBD1. The trim removed 6 bases at V and 2 bases at J, leaving 5 bases unmatched. CDR3 length equals 15 residues. The germline gives CDR1 SNHLY, CDR2 FYNNEI. As DNA, the CDR3 is TGTGCCAGCAGCTGGACAGGGGTGGGCAATCAGCCCCAGCATTTT. This codes for CASSWTGVGNQPQHF.

This clone was picked up a small number of times. This chain uses TRBV7-6 with TRBJ2-1, with D possibly matching TRBD2 (5 bases). CDR3 length: 16 amino acids. The V gene's germline CDR1 is SGHVS and CDR2 FNYEAQ. Trimming stripped 5 bases from V and 6 bases from J, with 20 bases between. The CDR3 region is CASSPPQAGPFNEQFF. In DNA, the CDR3 is TGTGCCAGCAGCCCCCCTCAGGCGGGCCCCTTCAATGAGCAGTTCTTC.

This sequence joins TRBV10-3 and TRBJ1-1, with 7 bases that match TRBD1. Unmatched junction bases numbered 8, after V lost 8 bases and J lost 5 bases. Germline V CDR1 and CDR2: ENHRY, SYGVKD. CDR3 size: 13 residues. The CDR3 spells CAILPAGGTEAFF. CDR3 in DNA: TGTGCCATCCTTCCGGCAGGGGGAACTGAAGCTTTCTTT.

This clone counts as medium-sized. CDR3 in DNA: TGTGCCAGCAGTGCCAAGGGCCCAGGACTAGCGGGGGGAAATACGCAGTATTTT. This gives the protein CASSAKGPGLAGGNTQYF. The J gene is TRBJ2-3, the V gene TRBV6-1, with 14 bases lining up with TRBD2. CDR3 length: 18 amino acids. CDR1 and CDR2 from the germline V gene are MNHNS and SASEGT. V shed 4 bases, J shed 7 bases, and the junction held 13 bases outside the gene matches.

The V and J genes are TRBV6-6 and TRBJ1-4; D may be TRBD1 (6 bases). This CDR3 has 14 residues. Trimming took off 0 bases at V and 8 bases at J, with 10 bases between the two ends. The germline V gene encodes CDR1 MNHNY and CDR2 SVGAGI (reference sequence). The CDR3 region is CASSYSGGGEKLFF. The CDR3 DNA sequence: TGTGCCAGCAGTTACTCAGGGGGTGGGGAAAAACTGTTTTTT.

By share of the sample, this clone is large. V is TRBV20-1 and J is TRBJ1-6; D remains unclear. Germline V gives CDR1 DFQATT, CDR2 SNEGSKA (reference sequence). V dropped 0 bases and J dropped 14 bases, with 8 bases sitting between them. This CDR3 is 11 amino acids long. The CDR3 spells CSARENWALHF. The CDR3 nucleotides are TGCAGTGCTAGAGAAAATTGGGCCCTCCACTTT.

J is TRBJ2-5 and V is TRBV6-5; TRBD1 is a possible D gene (5 bases). V shed 2 bases and J shed 6 bases, with 13 bases lying between them. Germline V gene data show CDR1 as MNHEY and CDR2 as SVGAGI. The CDR3 is 14 residues long. The CDR3 region is CASSYSGAGQTQYF. Here the CDR3 DNA reads TGTGCCAGCAGTTACAGTGGGGCAGGGCAGACCCAGTACTTC.